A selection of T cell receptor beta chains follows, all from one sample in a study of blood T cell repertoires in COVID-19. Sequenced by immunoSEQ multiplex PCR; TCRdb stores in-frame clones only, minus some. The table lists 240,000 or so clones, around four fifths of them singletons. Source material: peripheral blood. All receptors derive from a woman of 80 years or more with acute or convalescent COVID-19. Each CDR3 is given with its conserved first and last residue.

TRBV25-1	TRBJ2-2	CASSATGRNTGELFF
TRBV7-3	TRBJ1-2	CASSFTGQGAGGYTF
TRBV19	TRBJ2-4	CASSMGGAQNIQYF
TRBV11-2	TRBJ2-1	CASSLGGSSNEQFF
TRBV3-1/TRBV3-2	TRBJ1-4	CASSQVQLTDGEKLFF
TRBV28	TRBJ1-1	CASSSPTRGKGPEAFF
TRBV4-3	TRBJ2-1	CASSPRGIAGSNEQFF
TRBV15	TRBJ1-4	CATSGRVNEKLFF
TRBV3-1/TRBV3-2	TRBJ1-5	CASSPQPGQPQHF
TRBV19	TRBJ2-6	CASSMSRSSGANVLTF
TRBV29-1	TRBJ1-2	CSVALRTGGADMRGYTF
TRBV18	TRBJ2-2	CASSPPEGTGELFF
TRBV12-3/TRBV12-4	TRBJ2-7	CASSFLYEQYF
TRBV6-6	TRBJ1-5	CASSQGQGSSQQPQHF
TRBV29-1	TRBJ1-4	CSVWGLNEKLFF
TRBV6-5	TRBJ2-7	CASSYGGEQYF
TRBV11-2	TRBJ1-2	CASSFIGTALSYTF
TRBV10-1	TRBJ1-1	CARTDSKLGTEAFF
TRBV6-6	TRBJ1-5	CASQSGQGYSNQPQHF
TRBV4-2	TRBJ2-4	CASSQDASGVGLAKNIQYF
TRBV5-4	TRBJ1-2	CASSLEGNYGYTF
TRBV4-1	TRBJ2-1	CASSQATGPYNEQFF
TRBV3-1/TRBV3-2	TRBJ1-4	CASSQDLGRGEEKLFF
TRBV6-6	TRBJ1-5	CASRPTGIGQPQHF
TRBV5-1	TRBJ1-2	CASSLAFGDRGYTF
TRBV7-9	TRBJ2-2	CASSLAQGSTGELFF
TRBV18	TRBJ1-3	CASSPIDRGIGNTIYF
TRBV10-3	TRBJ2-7	CAISERDRAYEQYF
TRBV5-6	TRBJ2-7	CASSLNGLWEQYF
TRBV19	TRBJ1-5	CASSRGFLSNQPQHF
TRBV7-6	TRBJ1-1	CASSLIGATMNTEAFF
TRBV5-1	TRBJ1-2	CASSLGQSYGYTF
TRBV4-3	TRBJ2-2	CASSQDPTVRGGGELFF
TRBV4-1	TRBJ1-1	CASSQEDSLALTEAFF
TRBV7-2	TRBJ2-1	CASSLAREGHNEQFF
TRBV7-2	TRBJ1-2	CASSPAGTAYGYTF
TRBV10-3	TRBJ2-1	CAISETALAGGGYEQFF
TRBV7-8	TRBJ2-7	CASSADRGAYEQYF
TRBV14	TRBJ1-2	CASSQSREYGYTF
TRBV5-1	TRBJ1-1	CASSSHPTGTTEAFF
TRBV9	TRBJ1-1	CASSPRWTASFGNTEAFF
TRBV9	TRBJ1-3	CATSGQENTIYF
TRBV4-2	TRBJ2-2	CASSQQGASGELFF
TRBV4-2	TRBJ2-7	CASSHNALGSASYEQYF